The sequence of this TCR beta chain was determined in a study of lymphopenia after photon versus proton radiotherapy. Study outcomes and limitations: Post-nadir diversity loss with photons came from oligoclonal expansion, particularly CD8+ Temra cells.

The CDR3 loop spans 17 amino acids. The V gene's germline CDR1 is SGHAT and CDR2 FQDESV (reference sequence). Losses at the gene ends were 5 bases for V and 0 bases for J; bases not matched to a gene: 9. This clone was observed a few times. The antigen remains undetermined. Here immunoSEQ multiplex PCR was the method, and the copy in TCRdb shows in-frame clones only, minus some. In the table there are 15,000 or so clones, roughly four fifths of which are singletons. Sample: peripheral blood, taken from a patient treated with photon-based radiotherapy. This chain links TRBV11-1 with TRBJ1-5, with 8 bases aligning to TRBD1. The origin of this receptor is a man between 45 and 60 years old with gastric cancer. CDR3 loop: CASSPQGARFSNQPQHF. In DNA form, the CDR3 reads TGTGCCAGCAGCCCCCAGGGGGCTCGTTTTAGCAATCAGCCCCAGCATTTT.